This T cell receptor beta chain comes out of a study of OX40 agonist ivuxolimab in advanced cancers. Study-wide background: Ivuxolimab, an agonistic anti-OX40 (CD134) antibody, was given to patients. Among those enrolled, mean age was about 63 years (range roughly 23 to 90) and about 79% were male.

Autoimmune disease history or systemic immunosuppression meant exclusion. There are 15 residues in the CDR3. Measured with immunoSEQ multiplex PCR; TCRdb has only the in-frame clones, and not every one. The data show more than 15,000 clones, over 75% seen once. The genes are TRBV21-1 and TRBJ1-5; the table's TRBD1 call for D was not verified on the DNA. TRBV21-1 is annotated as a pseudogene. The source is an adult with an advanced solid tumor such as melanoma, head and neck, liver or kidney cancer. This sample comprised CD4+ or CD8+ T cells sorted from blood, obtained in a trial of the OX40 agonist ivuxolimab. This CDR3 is CASSKGPGGGQPQHF. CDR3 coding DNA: TGTGCCAGCAGCAAAGGGCCAGGGGGCGGGCAGCCCCAGCATTTT.